Each of the 27 T cell receptor beta chains below was sequenced from the same sample in a study of blood T cell repertoires in COVID-19. Sequencing was performed with immunoSEQ multiplex PCR; in TCRdb, only in-frame clones are kept and a portion is missing. The profile shows more than 75,000 clones, around 80% of them singletons. Input material: peripheral blood. These receptors were taken from a human donor in a cohort sampled during active COVID-19.

The chain is built from TRBV28 and TRBJ2-7; D is ambiguous. The CDR3 length is 13 residues. Trimming cost V 1 base and J 6 bases, with 10 bases left between them. The germline gives CDR1 MDHEN, CDR2 SYDVKM. The CDR3, as DNA: TGTGCCAGCAGTTTATCGGGTTTCGGCGAGCAGTACTTC. Its protein product is CASSLSGFGEQYF.

This chain connects TRBV5-4 to TRBJ2-2, with D perhaps TRBD1 (7 bases). In germline, CDR1 is SGHNT, CDR2 YYREEE (reference sequence). Trimming stripped 6 bases from V and 3 bases from J, with 15 bases between. This CDR3 region has 15 residues. The CDR3 spells CASTPGGGYTGELFF. The CDR3 nucleotides read TGTGCCAGCACCCCCGGAGGGGGCTACACCGGGGAGCTGTTTTTT.

The chain is built from TRBV19 and TRBJ1-5, with D perhaps matching TRBD1 (5 bases). V lost 4 bases and J lost 4, with 14 bases in between. Germline V lookup: CDR1 LNHDA, CDR2 SQIVND (reference sequence). The CDR3 is 15 residues long. CDR3 amino acids: CASSKGGGGNQPQHF. The CDR3, as DNA: TGTGCCAGTAGTAAGGGCGGGGGAGGTAATCAGCCCCAGCATTTT.

The chain carries TRBV10-3 and TRBJ2-7; D call uncertain. Trimming took 3 bases from V and 0 from J, leaving 6 bases between them. The CDR3 loop spans 13 amino acids. CDR1 is ENHRY, CDR2 SYGVKD, per germline. CDR3 sequence: CAISDYSSYEQYF. DNA for the CDR3: TGTGCCATCAGTGACTACAGCTCCTACGAGCAGTACTTC.

The chain recombines TRBV25-1 with TRBJ1-2; 10 bases map to TRBD1. Germline CDR1 and CDR2: MGHDK and SYGVNS. V lost 11 bases to trimming and J lost 3 bases; unmatched junction nucleotides: 9. The CDR3 has 14 residues. The DNA for the CDR3 is TGTGCCGCCCAGAGACAGGGGGCGGACTATGGCTACACCTTC. This translates into CAAQRQGADYGYTF.

This chain uses TRBV30 with TRBJ2-2, with D maybe TRBD1 (8 bases). Germline V gene data show CDR1 as GTSNPN and CDR2 as SVGIG (reference sequence). Between the trimmed V and J ends, which lost 5 bases and 7 bases, there was a span of 29 bases. The CDR3 is 18 amino acids. In DNA form, the CDR3 reads TGTGCCTGGGCACGCCCTTACTACAGGGGGAGGGTGCTCGGGGAGCTGTTTTTT. This sequence encodes CAWARPYYRGRVLGELFF.

The chain carries TRBV21-1 and TRBJ2-1; TRBD2 was called by the table and not checked on the DNA. TRBV21-1 is a documented pseudogene. This CDR3 is 16 amino acids long. As DNA, the CDR3 is TGTGCCAGCAGCAACTACTTAGCGGGTGATAACAATGAGCAGTTCTTC. Its protein is CASSNYLAGDNNEQFF.

The chain has TRBV28 and TRBJ1-2; 8 bases map to TRBD1. Per the germline V gene, CDR1 is MDHEN and CDR2 is SYDVKM. This CDR3 comprises 17 residues. V gave up 6 bases and J gave up 7 bases; unmatched junction bases: 19. The DNA for the CDR3 is TGTGCCAGCAGCCCCTATACCCCCGGGACAGGTGCTGGTGGCTACACCTTC. Its translation: CASSPYTPGTGAGGYTF.

This rearrangement joins TRBV2 to TRBJ1-5; D uncertain. CDR1 is SNHLY and CDR2 is FYNNEI in the germline V gene. V dropped 4 bases and J dropped 5 bases, with 9 bases sitting between them. This CDR3 has 13 residues. Here the CDR3 reads CASSVSEDQPQHF. The CDR3 nucleotides read TGTGCCAGCAGTGTCTCGGAGGATCAGCCCCAGCATTTT.

The gene calls are TRBV12-3 or TRBV12-4 and TRBJ1-1; no definite D call. With 5 bases removed from V and 1 base from J, the gap between germline ends came to 8 bases. This CDR3 spans 13 amino acids. CDR3 nucleotide sequence: TGTGCCAGCAGTGTACTCACGAACACTGAAGCTTTCTTT. Amino acid sequence: CASSVLTNTEAFF.

The CDR3 spells CASSAGMNTEAFF. The CDR3 DNA follows: TGCGCCAGCAGTGCAGGGATGAACACTGAAGCTTTCTTT. The V gene is TRBV10-2, the J gene TRBJ1-1; a weak D match, TRBD1 (5 bases). In germline, CDR1 is WSHSY, CDR2 SAAADI. V gave up 4 bases and J gave up 0 bases, with 6 bases separating them. The CDR3 sequence is 13 residues long.

The gene calls are TRBV7-3 and TRBJ2-3; 12 bases map to TRBD2. V lost 4 bases, J lost 5 bases, and 1 base stayed unmatched. The CDR3 is made up of 14 amino acids. The germline gives CDR1 SGHTA, CDR2 FQGTGA. CDR3 bases: TGTGCCAGCAGCTCTAGCGGGGGGGTAGATACGCAGTATTTT. Translated: CASSSSGGVDTQYF.

This clone was seen only once. The chain employs TRBV3-1 (or the pseudogene TRBV3-2) and TRBJ1-2, with D possibly being TRBD1 (6 bases). Germline V lookup: CDR1 LGHDT, CDR2 YNNKEL (reference sequence). The V end was cut by 0 bases, the J end by 0 bases, with 17 bases between. The CDR3 has 18 amino acids. CDR3 DNA: TGTGCCAGCAGCCAAGATGGGGGGGGCGGAGTTCCTAACTATGGCTACACCTTC. Translation gives CASSQDGGGGVPNYGYTF.

V is TRBV6-5 and J is TRBJ1-5, with D perhaps TRBD1 (5 bases). This CDR3 is 13 amino acids long. The V gene's germline CDR1 is MNHEY and CDR2 SVGAGI. V was clipped by 5 bases and J by 4 bases, with 9 bases between them. The CDR3 DNA is TGTGCCAGCAGTATACAGGCGAATCAGCCCCAGCATTTT. This encodes CASSIQANQPQHF.

The chain recombines TRBV5-1 with TRBJ1-1; 8 bases are a match to TRBD1. Germline-derived CDR1 and CDR2 are SGHRS and YFSETQ. The CDR3 is 15 residues long. The J segment lost 6 bases and the V segment lost 4 bases, leaving 11 bases of the junction unmatched. CDR3 DNA sequence: TGCGCCAGCAGCCCGGGGACAGGAGCCGATCCTGAAGCTTTCTTT. Its translation: CASSPGTGADPEAFF.

The CDR3 is CATSDSRQGTYSGANVLTF. The CDR3, as DNA: TGTGCCACCAGTGATTCGAGACAGGGGACCTACTCTGGGGCCAACGTCCTGACTTTC. The chain couples TRBV24-1 to TRBJ2-6, with 8 bases matching TRBD1. Trimming at V came to 2 bases and at J to 0 bases, leaving 8 bases not matched to a gene. The germline V gene encodes CDR1 KGHDR and CDR2 SFDVKD. This CDR3 has 19 residues.

CDR3 coding DNA: TGTGCCAGCAGTTTGGGTGAGGGACTAGCTGTAGATACGCAGTATTTT. The encoded protein is CASSLGEGLAVDTQYF. The V and J genes are TRBV6-5 and TRBJ2-3; TRBD2 aligns across 9 bases. The length of the CDR3 is 16 residues. The V segment lost 4 bases and the J segment 5 bases; nucleotides outside the gene matches: 10. Germline-derived CDR1 and CDR2 are MNHEY and SVGAGI.

The chain recombines TRBV4-1 with TRBJ2-7; 8 bases map to TRBD1. Germline V gene lookup returns CDR1 MGHRA and CDR2 YSYEKL. The CDR3 extends over 15 amino acids. V shed 3 bases, J shed 1 base, and the junction held 5 bases outside the gene matches. CDR3 sequence: CASSHHDRGSYEQYF. DNA of the CDR3: TGCGCCAGCAGCCACCACGACAGGGGATCCTACGAGCAGTACTTC.

This sequence joins TRBV5-1 and TRBJ2-1, with 12 bases aligning to TRBD2. The CDR3 sequence is 20 residues long. Germline CDR1 reads SGHRS; CDR2 reads YFSETQ. With 3 bases clipped from V and 0 bases from J, the junction kept 13 bases outside the gene matches. The CDR3 loop reads CASSSFQLAGGWSSYNEQFF. CDR3 DNA: TGCGCCAGCAGCTCCTTCCAACTAGCGGGGGGTTGGAGCTCCTACAATGAGCAGTTCTTC.

J is TRBJ2-7 and V is TRBV19; 7 bases are a match to TRBD1. The CDR3 consists of 13 residues. Germline CDR1 reads LNHDA; CDR2 reads SQIVND (reference sequence). V shed 1 base, J shed 3 bases, and the junction held 0 bases outside the gene matches. In DNA form, the CDR3 reads TGTGCCAGTAGTATAGGGACAGGCTACGAGCAGTACTTC. Protein: CASSIGTGYEQYF.

The chain combines TRBV5-8 with TRBJ2-2, with 7 bases aligning to TRBD1. This CDR3 has 15 residues. The germline V gene encodes CDR1 SGHTS and CDR2 YDEGEE. V lost 0 bases to trimming and J lost 5 bases; unmatched junction nucleotides: 4. The CDR3 nucleotides are TGTGCCAGCAGCTTGGGAGGGGGCGAGACCGGGGAGCTGTTTTTT. It is translated as CASSLGGGETGELFF.

At least ten counts were recorded for this clone. V and J are TRBV6-5 and TRBJ2-7; D not certain. CDR1 and CDR2 (germline): MNHEY, SVGAGI. CDR3 length: 13 amino acids. Trimming took 2 bases from V and 6 from J, leaving 11 bases between them. In nucleotides, the CDR3 is TGTGCCAGCAGTTACCCTCAGTCGGGCGAGCAGTACTTC. Translation gives CASSYPQSGEQYF.

This clone was seen just once. CDR3 amino acids: CASSGGQGFGYTF. As DNA, the CDR3 is TGTGCCAGCAGCGGGGGACAGGGCTTTGGCTACACCTTC. V is TRBV9 and J is TRBJ1-2, with 9 bases that match TRBD1. J lost 7 bases, V lost 3 bases, and 4 bases had no gene match. The CDR3 has 13 amino acids. From germline, CDR1 is SGDLS and CDR2 YYNGEE.

This clone was detected a few times. This chain connects TRBV28 to TRBJ1-6; 7 nucleotides agree with TRBD1. J was trimmed by 12 bases and V by 2 bases; bases with no gene match: 10. The germline CDR1 and CDR2 sequences are MDHEN and SYDVKM. The CDR3 runs 15 residues. DNA for the CDR3: TGTGCCAGCAGTTTAAGAGGGAGACAGGGTGAACCCCTCCACTTT. Protein sequence: CASSLRGRQGEPLHF.

This rearrangement joins TRBV19 to TRBJ1-2, with D uncertain. V was clipped by 5 bases and J by 4 bases, with 14 bases between them. Germline CDR1 and CDR2: LNHDA and SQIVND (reference sequence). This CDR3 spans 14 amino acids. CDR3 sequence (DNA): TGTGCCAGTAGTCCCACAGTCTACATCTATGGCTACACCTTC. Translating gives CASSPTVYIYGYTF. The whole variable domain, filled in from reference TRBV19 and TRBJ1-2, reads DGGITQSPKYLFRKEGQNVTLSCEQNLNHDAMYWYRQDPGQGLRLIYYSQIVNDFQKGDIAEGYSVSREKKESFPLTVTSAQKNPTAFYLCASSPTVYIYGYTFGSGTRLTVV.

The V call is TRBV2, the J call TRBJ1-4, with D unresolved. V gave up 8 bases and J gave up 5 bases, with 15 bases separating them. The CDR3 totals 14 residues. CDR1 SNHLY and CDR2 FYNNEI come from the germline V gene. CDR3 nucleotide sequence: TGTGCCAGCGGGAGGACTGCCGAGAATGAAAAACTGTTTTTT. Protein sequence: CASGRTAENEKLFF.

The sample holds a few counts of this clone. This chain links TRBV11-2 with TRBJ1-2; no reliable D call. Germline-derived CDR1 and CDR2 are SGHAT and FQNNGV. This CDR3 has 13 residues. V was clipped by 1 base and J by 4 bases, with 7 bases between them. The CDR3 reads CASSLGPSYGYTF. Here the CDR3 DNA reads TGTGCCAGCAGCTTAGGTCCCAGCTATGGCTACACCTTC.